This T cell receptor beta chain was identified in a study of cytomegalovirus exposure and HLA in healthy donors. Overall study results and limits: Researchers counted around 150 TCR beta chains as cytomegalovirus-associated. Most TCR sequences were rare, but some public TCRs occurred in many donors. Indistinguishable V segments, including TRBV6-2 and TRBV6-3, were excluded.

In regard to this clone: Its matching antigen is unknown.

With 0 bases clipped from V and 3 bases from J, the junction kept 7 bases outside the gene matches. Per the germline V gene, CDR1 is SGHRS and CDR2 is YFSETQ. This CDR3 comprises 16 residues. The PCR made use of 60 Vbeta and 13 Jbeta primers. Assay: immunoSEQ multiplex PCR; the TCRdb copy retains only in-frame clones and omits some. This sample's table has about 200,000 clones. The V gene is TRBV5-1, the J gene TRBJ2-7, with TRBD1 matching over 9 bases. The clonotype was recovered from a boy younger than 18 in good health and CMV-seronegative. Sequencing was carried out using PBMCs. This CDR3 is CASSLDTGGAGYEQYF. CDR3 DNA sequence: TGCGCCAGCAGCTTGGACACAGGGGGCGCCGGCTACGAGCAGTACTTC.